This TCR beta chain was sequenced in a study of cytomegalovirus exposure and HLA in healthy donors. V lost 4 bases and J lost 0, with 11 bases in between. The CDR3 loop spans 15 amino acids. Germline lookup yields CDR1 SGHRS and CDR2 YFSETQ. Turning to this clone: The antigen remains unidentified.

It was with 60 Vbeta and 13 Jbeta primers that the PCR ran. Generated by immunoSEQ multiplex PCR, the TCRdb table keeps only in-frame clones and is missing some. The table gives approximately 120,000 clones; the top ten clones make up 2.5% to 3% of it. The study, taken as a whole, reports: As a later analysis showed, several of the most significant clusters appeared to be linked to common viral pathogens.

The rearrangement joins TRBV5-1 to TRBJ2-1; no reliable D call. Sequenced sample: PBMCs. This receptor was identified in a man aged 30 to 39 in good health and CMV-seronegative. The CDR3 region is CASSHTTSSYNEQFF. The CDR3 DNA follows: TGCGCCAGCAGCCATACTACGAGCTCCTACAATGAGCAGTTCTTC.